These T cell receptor beta chains were read from a single sample in a study of T-cell reconstitution after alpha-beta-depleted transplantation in children. TCRdb processed the PCR reads anew with MiXCR; each CDR3 protein has one entry. The sample shows about 540,000 distinct CDR3 sequences, 15% to 20% of them seen only once. The sample was PBMCs from the stem cell graft donor, taken from the stem cell graft. Receptor source: a human donor who donated a stem cell graft to a child with acute lymphoblastic leukemia. The CDR3 runs from the conserved cysteine through the conserved F or W. A D gene is named only where the DNA matches it firmly. Some rows have no size entry. The others give once, few or many, or a class for an expanded clone.

clone_size | d_call | j_call | v_call | cdr3_length | cdr3_nt | cdr3_aa
- | - | TRBJ2-7 | TRBV27 | 14 | TGTGCCAGCAGTTTAGCTAACAGGCCTTACGAGCAGTACTTC | CASSLANRPYEQYF
few | - | TRBJ2-1 | TRBV19 | 12 | TGTTCCAGTAGTATAGTCGATAATGAGCAGTTCTTC | CSSSIVDNEQFF
few | TRBD2 | TRBJ2-3 | TRBV27 | 14 | TGTGCCAGCACCCGAGCGGGAGGGGCAGATACGCAGTATTTT | CASTRAGGADTQYF
few | TRBD2 | TRBJ2-1 | TRBV12-3/TRBV12-4 | 20 | TGTGCCAGCAGTTCAGGCCCGGGGAGCGGGAGGGTGAGCTCCTACAATGAGCAGTTCTTC | CASSSGPGSGRVSSYNEQFF
few | - | TRBJ1-5 | TRBV5-1 | 15 | TGCGCCAGCAGCTTGGATGGGGCCGGCAATCAGCCCCAGCATTTT | CASSLDGAGNQPQHF
- | - | TRBJ1-1 | TRBV7-2 | 14 | TGTGCCAGCAGCTTAGCCAGGAATAGTATGGCGGCTTTCTTT | CASSLARNSMAAFF
- | - | TRBJ2-1 | TRBV27 | 12 | TGTGCCAGCAGGGAACAGGGTAACGAGCAGTTCTTC | CASREQGNEQFF
- | - | TRBJ2-7 | TRBV5-1 | 20 | TGCGCCAGCAGCCCTCGAATTGGTAGCGGATCGGGAGTGGGCCCGTACGAGCAGTACTTC | CASSPRIGSGSGVGPYEQYF
- | - | TRBJ2-4 | TRBV12-3/TRBV12-4 | 12 | TGTGCCAGCAGTTTAGCGAAACGGCCTGCGGACTTC | CASSLAKRPADF
few | TRBD2 | TRBJ2-1 | TRBV20-1 | 17 | TGCAGTGCTGTGTCTGGGACGGGACTAGCGGGAGTTGGTGAGCAGTTCTTC | CSAVSGTGLAGVGEQFF
few | - | TRBJ2-5 | TRBV5-1 | 15 | TGCGCCAGCAGCTTGGAGGGGACTTCACAAGAGACCCAGTACTTC | CASSLEGTSQETQYF
few | - | TRBJ2-3 | TRBV4-1 | 14 | TGCGCCAGCAGCCAAGAGCCTAGAGGATATACGCAGTATTTT | CASSQEPRGYTQYF
- | - | TRBJ2-2 | TRBV3-1 | 15 | TGTGCCAGCAGCCGCCCCGGGTCCACCACCGGGGAGCTGTTTTTT | CASSRPGSTTGELFF
few | TRBD2 | TRBJ2-1 | TRBV20-1 | 13 | TGCAGTGCTAGACCCCCTAGCGGGAGTGAGCAGTTCTTC | CSARPPSGSEQFF
- | TRBD1 | TRBJ1-5 | TRBV6-1 | 15 | TGTGCCAGCAGTGAAGAGGGGGCAGGGGGTCAGCCCCAGCATTTT | CASSEEGAGGQPQHF
few | - | TRBJ2-1 | TRBV6-5 | 15 | TGTGCCAGCAGTTCTCCTGGTTCGGTTTCCAATGAGCAGTTCTTC | CASSSPGSVSNEQFF
few | - | TRBJ2-1 | TRBV29-1 | 15 | TGCAGCGTCCATCGAAGGCTAGAGGGGTACAATGAGCAGTTCTTC | CSVHRRLEGYNEQFF
few | TRBD1 | TRBJ2-3 | TRBV11-2 | 16 | TGTGCCAGCAGTTCCTACAGGGGTGGGTGGAAAGATACGCAGTATTTT | CASSSYRGGWKDTQYF
- | TRBD2 | TRBJ2-7 | TRBV7-9 | 15 | TGTGCCAGCAGCCCGCTAGCGGGAGGGCCCCACGAGCAGTACTTC | CASSPLAGGPHEQYF
few | TRBD1 | TRBJ1-5 | TRBV14 | 16 | TGTGCCAGCAGCCAAGAACAGGGGGTCAATAATCAGCCCCAGCATTTT | CASSQEQGVNNQPQHF
- | - | TRBJ1-5 | TRBV6-1 | 14 | TGTGCCAGCAGTGAAGGGACCGACAATCAGCCCCAGCATTTT | CASSEGTDNQPQHF
- | TRBD2 | TRBJ2-7 | TRBV4-1 | 16 | TGCGCCAGCAGCCAGAGGGGACTAGCGGATACCTACGAGCAGTACTTC | CASSQRGLADTYEQYF
- | TRBD1 | TRBJ1-1 | TRBV6-5 | 15 | TGTGCCAGCAGTTACTCGACAGGGGGCCGGACTGAAGCTTTCTTT | CASSYSTGGRTEAFF
- | - | TRBJ2-1 | TRBV7-8 | 16 | TGTGCCAGCAGCTTAATGGGGACTGGGACGAACAATGAGCAGTTCTTC | CASSLMGTGTNNEQFF
- | TRBD1 | TRBJ1-2 | TRBV20-1 | 13 | TGCAGTGCGAATGACAGGGGGCAGTATGGCTACACCTTC | CSANDRGQYGYTF
few | TRBD2 | TRBJ2-1 | TRBV7-3 | 15 | TGTGCCAGCAGCTTATTAGCGGGAGTTGTCTATGAGCAGTTCTTC | CASSLLAGVVYEQFF
- | - | TRBJ2-3 | TRBV20-1 | 14 | TGCAGTGCTAGAGGCGAATTCCGCACAGATACGCAGTATTTT | CSARGEFRTDTQYF
- | - | TRBJ2-2 | TRBV10-2 | 16 | TGCGCCAGCAGTGTAATTAGCAGGGGTCTCACCGGGGAGCTGTTTTTT | CASSVISRGLTGELFF
- | TRBD2 | TRBJ2-2 | TRBV12-3/TRBV12-4 | 16 | TGTGCCAGCAGAAAATTAGCGGGAGGGGACACCGGGGAGCTGTTTTTT | CASRKLAGGDTGELFF
few | - | TRBJ2-7 | TRBV6-2/TRBV6-3 | 11 | TGTGCCAGCAAGAACGTCTACGAGCAGTACTTC | CASKNVYEQYF
few | - | TRBJ2-7 | TRBV7-9 | 15 | TGTGCCAGCAGCCTCGGCGGCGGGTCCAATTACGAGCAGTACTTC | CASSLGGGSNYEQYF
few | - | TRBJ1-1 | TRBV29-1 | 13 | TGCAGCGTTCATGTGAACCCGAACACTGAAGCTTTCTTT | CSVHVNPNTEAFF
few | - | TRBJ1-1 | TRBV20-1 | 16 | TGCAGTGCTAGAGGGAGAGGGGGGGCTGTGGCGGCTGAAGCTTTCTTT | CSARGRGGAVAAEAFF
few | - | TRBJ1-1 | TRBV27 | 15 | TGTGCCAGCAGTCCCCTCGGGACGGCATACACTGAAGCTTTCTTT | CASSPLGTAYTEAFF
few | TRBD2 | TRBJ2-1 | TRBV2 | 14 | TGTGCCAGCTTCATAGCGGGCAAAAACAATGAGCAGTTCTTC | CASFIAGKNNEQFF
few | - | TRBJ2-7 | TRBV27 | 14 | TGTGCCAGCAGTTTCTTCCAGGGCCCTTACGAGCAGTACTTC | CASSFFQGPYEQYF
- | - | TRBJ2-7 | TRBV20-1 | 13 | TGCAGTGCTAGACCGGCGACTACCTACGAGCAGTACTTC | CSARPATTYEQYF
- | - | TRBJ2-7 | TRBV19 | 13 | TGTGCCAGTAACTTTGGACTAACCTACGAGCAGTACTTC | CASNFGLTYEQYF
- | TRBD2 | TRBJ2-5 | TRBV6-1 | 18 | TGTGCCAGCAGGGAAGGGGTTACGAGCGGGAGTCGCCAAGAGACCCAGTACTTC | CASREGVTSGSRQETQYF
- | - | TRBJ2-4 | TRBV5-6 | 14 | TGTGCCAGCAGCTTGAGGGAAGCCAAAAACATTCAGTACTTC | CASSLREAKNIQYF
- | - | TRBJ1-1 | TRBV5-1 | 13 | TGCGCCAGCAGCTTGGAGAGTTACACTGAAGCTTTCTTT | CASSLESYTEAFF